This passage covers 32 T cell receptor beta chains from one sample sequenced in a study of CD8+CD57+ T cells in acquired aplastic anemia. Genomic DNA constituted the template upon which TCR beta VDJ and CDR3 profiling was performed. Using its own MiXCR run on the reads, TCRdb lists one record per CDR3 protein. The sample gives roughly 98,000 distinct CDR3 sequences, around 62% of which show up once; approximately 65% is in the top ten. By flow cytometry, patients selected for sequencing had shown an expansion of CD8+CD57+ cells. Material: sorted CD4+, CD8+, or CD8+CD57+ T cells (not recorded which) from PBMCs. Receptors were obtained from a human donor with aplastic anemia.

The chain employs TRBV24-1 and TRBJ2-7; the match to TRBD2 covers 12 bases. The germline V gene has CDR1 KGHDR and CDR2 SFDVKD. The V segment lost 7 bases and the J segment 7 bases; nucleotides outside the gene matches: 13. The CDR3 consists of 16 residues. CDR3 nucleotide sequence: TGTGCCACCAGCGAGCTAGCGGGGGGGACGTTGGGGGAGCAGTACTTC. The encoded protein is CATSELAGGTLGEQYF.

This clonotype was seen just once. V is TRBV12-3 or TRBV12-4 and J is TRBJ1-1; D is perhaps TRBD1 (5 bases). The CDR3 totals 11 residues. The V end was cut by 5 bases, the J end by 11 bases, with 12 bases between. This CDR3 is CASSPGFTAFF. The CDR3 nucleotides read TGTGCCAGCAGTCCAGGGTTTACTGCTTTCTTT.

The CDR3 DNA follows: TGTGCCAGCACCATGGGACGGGGCAGCATACAAGAGACCCAGTACTTC. Translated, it gives CASTMGRGSIQETQYF. V is TRBV6-2 or TRBV6-3 and J is TRBJ2-5; TRBD1 or TRBD2 may be the D gene (5 bases each). CDR1 is MNHEY and CDR2 is SVGEGT in the germline V gene. Between the trimmed V and J ends, which lost 7 bases and 2 bases, there was a span of 20 bases. CDR3 length: 16 amino acids.

The CDR3 sequence: CATSIRQGEYEQYF. DNA for the CDR3: TGTGCCACCAGCATTAGACAGGGAGAATACGAGCAGTACTTC. The chain carries TRBV15 and TRBJ2-7; 7 bases are a match to TRBD1. J gave up 4 bases and V 4 bases, and 7 bases lay outside the gene matches. The germline gives CDR1 LNHNV, CDR2 YYDKDF (reference sequence). CDR3 length: 14 amino acids.

This CDR3 is CASRLSGDTQYF. DNA for the CDR3: TGTGCCAGTAGACTATCGGGAGATACGCAGTATTTT. This chain joins TRBV19 and TRBJ2-3; D unresolved. V lost 6 bases to trimming and J lost 5 bases, with 9 bases between them. CDR1 and CDR2 from the germline V gene are LNHDA and SQIVND (reference sequence). The CDR3 spans 12 residues.

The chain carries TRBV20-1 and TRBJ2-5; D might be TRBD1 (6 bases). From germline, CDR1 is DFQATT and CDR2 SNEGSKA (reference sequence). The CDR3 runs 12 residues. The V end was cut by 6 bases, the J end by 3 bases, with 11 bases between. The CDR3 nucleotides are TGCAGTGCCGGGACAAATAAAGAGACCCAGTACTTC. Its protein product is CSAGTNKETQYF.

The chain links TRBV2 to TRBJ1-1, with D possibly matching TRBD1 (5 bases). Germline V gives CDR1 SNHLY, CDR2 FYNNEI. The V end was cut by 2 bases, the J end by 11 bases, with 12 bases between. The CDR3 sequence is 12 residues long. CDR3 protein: CASSELGREAFF. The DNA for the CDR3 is TGTGCCAGCAGTGAATTGGGCAGGGAGGCTTTCTTT. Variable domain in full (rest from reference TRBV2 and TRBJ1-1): EPEVTQTPSHQVTQMGQEVILRCVPISNHLYFYWYRQILGQKVEFLVSFYNNEISEKSEIFDDQFSVERPDGSNFTLKIRSTKLEDSAMYFCASSELGREAFFGQGTRLTVV.

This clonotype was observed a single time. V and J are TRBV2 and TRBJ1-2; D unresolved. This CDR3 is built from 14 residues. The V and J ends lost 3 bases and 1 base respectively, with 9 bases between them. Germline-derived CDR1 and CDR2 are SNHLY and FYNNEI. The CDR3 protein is CASSEWQLNYGYTF. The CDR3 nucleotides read TGTGCCAGCAGTGAGTGGCAGCTTAACTATGGCTACACCTTC.

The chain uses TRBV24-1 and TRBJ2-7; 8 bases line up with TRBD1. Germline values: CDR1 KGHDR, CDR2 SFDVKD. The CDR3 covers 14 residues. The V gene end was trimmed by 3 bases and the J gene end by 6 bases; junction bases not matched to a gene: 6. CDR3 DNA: TGTGCCACCAGTGATGCCAGGACAGGGTTCGAGCAGTACTTC. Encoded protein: CATSDARTGFEQYF.

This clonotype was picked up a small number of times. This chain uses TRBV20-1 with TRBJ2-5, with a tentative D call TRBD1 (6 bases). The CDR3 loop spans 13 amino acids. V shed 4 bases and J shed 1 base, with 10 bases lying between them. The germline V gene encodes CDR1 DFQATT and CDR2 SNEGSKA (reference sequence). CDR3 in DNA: TGCAGTGCTATCACGACAGGCCAAGAGACCCAGTACTTC. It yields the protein CSAITTGQETQYF.

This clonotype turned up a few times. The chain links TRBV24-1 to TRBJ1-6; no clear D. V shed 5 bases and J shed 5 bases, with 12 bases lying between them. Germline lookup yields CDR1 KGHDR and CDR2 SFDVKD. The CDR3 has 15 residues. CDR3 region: CATSVVPGNNSPLHF. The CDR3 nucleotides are TGTGCCACCAGTGTTGTTCCGGGGAATAATTCACCCCTCCACTTT.

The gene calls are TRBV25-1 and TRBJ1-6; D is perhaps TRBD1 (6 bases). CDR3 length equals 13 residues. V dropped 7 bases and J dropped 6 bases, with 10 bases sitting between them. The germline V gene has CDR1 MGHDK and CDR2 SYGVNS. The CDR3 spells CASNIGGNSPLHF. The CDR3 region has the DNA TGTGCCAGCAACATAGGGGGTAATTCACCCCTCCACTTT.

CDR3 sequence (DNA): TGCAGTGCTAGAGATCGGGGTAGCGGGAGGGCCGGGTACGAGCAGTACTTC. It translates to CSARDRGSGRAGYEQYF. The gene calls are TRBV20-1 and TRBJ2-7; TRBD2 matches 11 bases. Trimming at V came to 0 bases and at J to 4 bases, leaving 11 bases not matched to a gene. Germline V gene data show CDR1 as DFQATT and CDR2 as SNEGSKA (reference sequence). This CDR3 spans 17 amino acids.

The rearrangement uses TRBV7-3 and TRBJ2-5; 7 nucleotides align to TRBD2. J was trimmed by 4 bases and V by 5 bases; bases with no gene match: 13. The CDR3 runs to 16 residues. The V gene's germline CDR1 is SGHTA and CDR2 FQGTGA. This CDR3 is CASSPGLVRGRETQYF. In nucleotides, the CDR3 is TGTGCCAGCAGCCCCGGACTAGTAAGGGGAAGAGAGACCCAGTACTTC. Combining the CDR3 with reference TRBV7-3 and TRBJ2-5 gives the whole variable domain GAGVSQTPSNKVTEKGKYVELRCDPISGHTALYWYRQSLGQGPEFLIYFQGTGAADDSGLPNDRFFAVRPEGSVSTLKIQRTERGDSAVYLCASSPGLVRGRETQYFGPGTRLLVL.

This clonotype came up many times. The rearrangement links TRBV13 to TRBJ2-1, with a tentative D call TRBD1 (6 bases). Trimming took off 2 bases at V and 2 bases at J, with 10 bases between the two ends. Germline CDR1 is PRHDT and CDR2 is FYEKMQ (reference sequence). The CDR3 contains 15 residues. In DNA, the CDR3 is TGTGCCAGCAGCTTAACAGGACAGACCTACAATGAGCAGTTCTTC. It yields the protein CASSLTGQTYNEQFF.

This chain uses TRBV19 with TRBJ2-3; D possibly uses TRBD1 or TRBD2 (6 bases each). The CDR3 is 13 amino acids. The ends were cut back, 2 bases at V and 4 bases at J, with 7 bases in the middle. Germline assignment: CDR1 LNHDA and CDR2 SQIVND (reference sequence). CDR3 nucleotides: TGTGCCAGTAGTATAAGGGGGGCAGATACGCAGTATTTT. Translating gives CASSIRGADTQYF.

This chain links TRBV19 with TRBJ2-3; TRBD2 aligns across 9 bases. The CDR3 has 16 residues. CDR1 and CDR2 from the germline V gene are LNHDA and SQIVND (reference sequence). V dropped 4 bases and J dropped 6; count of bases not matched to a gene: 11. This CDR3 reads CASSTSTSGVGDTQYF. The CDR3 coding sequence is TGTGCCAGTAGTACCTCGACTAGCGGTGTGGGTGATACGCAGTATTTT.

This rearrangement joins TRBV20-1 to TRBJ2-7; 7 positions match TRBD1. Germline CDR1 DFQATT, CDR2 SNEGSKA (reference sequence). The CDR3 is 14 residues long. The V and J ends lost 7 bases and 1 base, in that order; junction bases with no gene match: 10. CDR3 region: CSVRQHRGSYEQYF. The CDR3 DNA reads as TGCAGTGTCCGCCAGCACAGGGGTTCCTACGAGCAGTACTTC.

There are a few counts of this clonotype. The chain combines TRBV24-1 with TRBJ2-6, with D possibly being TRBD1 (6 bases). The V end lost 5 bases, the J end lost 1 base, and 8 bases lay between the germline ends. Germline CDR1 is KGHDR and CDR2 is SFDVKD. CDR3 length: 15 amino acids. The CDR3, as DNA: TGTGCCACCAGTGGCAGGGGATCTGGGGCCAACGTCCTGACTTTC. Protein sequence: CATSGRGSGANVLTF.

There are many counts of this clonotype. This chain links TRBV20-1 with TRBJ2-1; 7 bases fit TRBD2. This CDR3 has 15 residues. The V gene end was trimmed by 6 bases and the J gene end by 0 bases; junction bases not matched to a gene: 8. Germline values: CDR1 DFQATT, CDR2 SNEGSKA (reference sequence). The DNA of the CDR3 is TGCAGTGCGACGGGACTAACGAGCTCCTACAATGAGCAGTTCTTC. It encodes CSATGLTSSYNEQFF.

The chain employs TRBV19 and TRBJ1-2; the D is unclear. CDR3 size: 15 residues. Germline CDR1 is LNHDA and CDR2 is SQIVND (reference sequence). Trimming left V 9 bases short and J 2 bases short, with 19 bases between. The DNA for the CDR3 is TGTGCCAGCCGACCACCCGTGTACGGCAACTATGGCTACACCTTC. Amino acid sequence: CASRPPVYGNYGYTF.

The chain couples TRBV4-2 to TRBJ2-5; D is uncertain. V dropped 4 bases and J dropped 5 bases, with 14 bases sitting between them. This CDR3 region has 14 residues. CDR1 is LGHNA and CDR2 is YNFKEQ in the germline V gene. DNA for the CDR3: TGTGCCAGCAGCCCTCCTGGCTTCCCCGAGACCCAGTACTTC. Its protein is CASSPPGFPETQYF.

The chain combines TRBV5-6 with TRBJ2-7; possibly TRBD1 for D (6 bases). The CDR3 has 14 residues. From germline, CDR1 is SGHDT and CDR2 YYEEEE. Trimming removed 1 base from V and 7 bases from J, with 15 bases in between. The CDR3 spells CASSLQQGHEEQYF. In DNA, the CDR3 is TGTGCCAGCAGCTTGCAACAGGGCCATGAAGAGCAGTACTTC.

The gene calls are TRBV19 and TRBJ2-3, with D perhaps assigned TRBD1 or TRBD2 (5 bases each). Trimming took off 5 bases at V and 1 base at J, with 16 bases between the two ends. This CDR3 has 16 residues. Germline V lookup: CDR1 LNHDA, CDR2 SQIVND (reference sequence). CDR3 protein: CASSLLLRGGTDTQYF. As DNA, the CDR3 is TGTGCCAGTAGTCTACTCCTGCGAGGGGGCACAGATACGCAGTATTTT.

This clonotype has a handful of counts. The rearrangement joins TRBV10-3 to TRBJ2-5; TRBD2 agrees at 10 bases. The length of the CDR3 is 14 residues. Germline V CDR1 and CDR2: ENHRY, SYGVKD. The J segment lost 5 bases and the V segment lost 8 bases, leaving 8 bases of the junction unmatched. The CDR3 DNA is TGTGCCATCGCACAGCGGGGGGGCCACGAGACCCAGTACTTC. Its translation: CAIAQRGGHETQYF.

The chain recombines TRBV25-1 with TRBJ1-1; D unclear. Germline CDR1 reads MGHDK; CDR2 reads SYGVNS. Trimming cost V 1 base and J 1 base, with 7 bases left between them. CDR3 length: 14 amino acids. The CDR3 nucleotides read TGTGCCAGCAGTGAATGGAAGTCGAACACTGAAGCTTTCTTT. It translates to CASSEWKSNTEAFF.

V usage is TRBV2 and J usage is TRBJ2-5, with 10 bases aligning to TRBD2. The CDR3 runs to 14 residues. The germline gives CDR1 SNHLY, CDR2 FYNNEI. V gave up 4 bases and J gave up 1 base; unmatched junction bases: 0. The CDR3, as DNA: TGTGCCAGCAGTGGGACTAGCGGCCAAGAGACCCAGTACTTC. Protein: CASSGTSGQETQYF.

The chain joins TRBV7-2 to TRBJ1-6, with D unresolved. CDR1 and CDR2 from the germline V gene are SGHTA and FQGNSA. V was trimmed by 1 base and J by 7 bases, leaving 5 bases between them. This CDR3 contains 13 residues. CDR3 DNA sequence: TGTGCCAGCAGCTTAGTTGAGAATTCACCCCTCCACTTT. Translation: CASSLVENSPLHF.

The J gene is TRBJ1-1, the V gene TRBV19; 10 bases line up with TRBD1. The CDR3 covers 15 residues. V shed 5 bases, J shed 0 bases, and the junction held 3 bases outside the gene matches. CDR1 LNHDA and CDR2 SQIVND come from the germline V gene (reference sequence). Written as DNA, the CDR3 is TGTGCCAGTAGTCGACAGGGGGCCATGAACACTGAAGCTTTCTTT. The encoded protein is CASSRQGAMNTEAFF.

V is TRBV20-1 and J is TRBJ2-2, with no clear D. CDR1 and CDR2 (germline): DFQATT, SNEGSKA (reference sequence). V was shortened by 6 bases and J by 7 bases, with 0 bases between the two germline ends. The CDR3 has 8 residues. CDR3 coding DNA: TGCAGTGCCGGGGAGCTGTTTTTT. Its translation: CSAGELFF.

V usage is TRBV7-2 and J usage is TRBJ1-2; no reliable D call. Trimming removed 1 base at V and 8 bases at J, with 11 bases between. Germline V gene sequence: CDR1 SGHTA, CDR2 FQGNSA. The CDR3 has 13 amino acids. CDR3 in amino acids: CASSLEGRRGYTF. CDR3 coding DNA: TGTGCCAGCAGCTTAGAAGGGCGTCGGGGCTACACCTTC.

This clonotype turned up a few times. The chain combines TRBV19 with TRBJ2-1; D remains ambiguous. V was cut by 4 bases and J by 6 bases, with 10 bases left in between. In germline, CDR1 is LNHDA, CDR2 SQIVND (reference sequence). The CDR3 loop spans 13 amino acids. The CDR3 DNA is TGTGCCAGTAGTACCCTAGGTTTCAATGAGCAGTTCTTC. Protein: CASSTLGFNEQFF.